The 27 T cell receptor beta chains given below trace back to one sample, sequenced in a study of cytomegalovirus exposure and HLA in healthy donors. Sequencing used immunoSEQ multiplex PCR; TCRdb keeps in-frame clones, though not all of them. Of 250,000 to 400,000 clones listed, roughly 86% were seen once; the top ten hold roughly 0.96%. The sequenced material came from PBMCs. The receptors come from a man under 40 in good health and CMV-seronegative.

This chain connects TRBV18 to TRBJ2-7; no clear D gene. This CDR3 contains 14 residues. From germline, CDR1 is KGHSH and CDR2 LQKENI. Trimming removed 0 bases from V and 3 bases from J, with 9 bases in between. CDR3 region: CASSPPAGNYEQYF. The CDR3 DNA follows: TGTGCCAGCTCACCACCGGCAGGAAACTACGAGCAGTACTTC.

This chain links TRBV6-5 with TRBJ1-3; 8 bases agree with TRBD1. CDR1 and CDR2 from the germline V gene are MNHEY and SVGAGI. After removal of 8 bases from V and 7 bases from J, the junction contained 13 bases not matched to a gene. CDR3 length: 15 amino acids. CDR3: CASRDPTGGGNTIYF. DNA of the CDR3: TGTGCCAGCCGAGACCCTACAGGGGGTGGCAACACCATATATTTT.

V and J are TRBV27 and TRBJ2-7, with TRBD2 identical over 8 bases. The germline gives CDR1 MNHEY, CDR2 SMNVEV (reference sequence). The CDR3 totals 14 residues. V dropped 2 bases and J dropped 4; count of bases not matched to a gene: 4. Here the CDR3 reads CASSLSGGGYEQYF. The CDR3 DNA reads as TGTGCCAGCAGTTTAAGCGGGGGTGGGTACGAGCAGTACTTC.

This chain uses TRBV11-2 with TRBJ2-1; 9 bases align to TRBD1. The CDR3 extends over 15 amino acids. The junction had 9 bases not matched to a gene; V was cut back by 4 bases and J by 8 bases. CDR1 is SGHAT, CDR2 FQNNGV, per germline. In DNA form, the CDR3 reads TGTGCCAGCAGCTCCTCCCAGACAGGGGGTCATGAGCAGTTCTTC. The encoded protein is CASSSSQTGGHEQFF.

This chain connects TRBV21-1 to TRBJ2-7; the table's TRBD1 call for D was not verified on the DNA. TRBV21-1 is given as a pseudogene. The CDR3 is 15 amino acids. The CDR3 coding sequence is TGTGCCAGCAGCAAATGGGCCAGGGGGGTCGACGAGCAGTACTTC. Translation: CASSKWARGVDEQYF.

V gene TRBV6-6 combines with J gene TRBJ2-1; tentative D call: TRBD1 (6 bases). The V and J ends lost 7 bases and 1 base respectively, with 11 bases between them. Per the germline V gene, CDR1 is MNHNY and CDR2 is SVGAGI (reference sequence). The CDR3 is 14 amino acids. This CDR3 is CASTQGYSYNEQFF. DNA for the CDR3: TGTGCCAGCACCCAGGGGTATTCCTACAATGAGCAGTTCTTC.

The chain joins TRBV10-2 to TRBJ1-2; D gene ambiguous. CDR1 is WSHSY, CDR2 SAAADI, per germline. With 3 bases removed from V and 8 bases from J, the gap between germline ends came to 16 bases. The CDR3 consists of 14 residues. CDR3 sequence: CASSDRREGNGYTF. CDR3 DNA: TGCGCCAGCAGTGATCGGAGGGAAGGTAACGGCTACACCTTC.

The chain carries TRBV15 and TRBJ1-4; 9 bases line up with TRBD1. V dropped 5 bases and J dropped 9; count of bases not matched to a gene: 10. Germline V gene lookup returns CDR1 LNHNV and CDR2 YYDKDF (reference sequence). The CDR3 runs to 15 residues. CDR3: CATSGLSTGGQKLFF. CDR3 nucleotides: TGTGCCACCAGCGGACTCTCGACAGGGGGGCAAAAACTGTTTTTT. Based on the CDR3 plus reference TRBV15 and TRBJ1-4, the full variable domain is DAMVIQNPRYQVTQFGKPVTLSCSQTLNHNVMYWYQQKSSQAPKLLFHYYDKDFNNEADTPDNFQSRRPNTSFCFLDIRSPGLGDTAMYLCATSGLSTGGQKLFFGSGTQLSVL.

The V and J genes are TRBV27 and TRBJ1-2; no clear D gene. This CDR3 comprises 14 residues. Per germline, CDR1 MNHEY and CDR2 SMNVEV (reference sequence). Trimming took 5 bases from V and 4 from J, leaving 14 bases between them. CDR3 sequence reads: CASSDNPQLYGYTF. The DNA for the CDR3 is TGTGCCAGCAGTGATAATCCCCAACTCTATGGCTACACCTTC.

V and J are TRBV5-6 and TRBJ1-2, with TRBD1 identical over 9 bases. V shed 3 bases and J 5 bases; nucleotides not matched to a gene: 8. This CDR3 spans 15 amino acids. Germline V gives CDR1 SGHDT, CDR2 YYEEEE. Here the CDR3 reads CASSYPGQGSYGYTF. The DNA of the CDR3 is TGTGCCAGCAGCTATCCGGGACAGGGATCTTATGGCTACACCTTC.

This chain links TRBV7-8 with TRBJ1-4; TRBD1 matches at 9 bases. The CDR3 loop spans 17 amino acids. Unmatched junction bases numbered 9, after V lost 5 bases and J lost 2 bases. CDR1 is SGHVS, CDR2 FQNEAQ, per germline. The CDR3 spells CASSLRTGGSTNEKLFF. In nucleotides, the CDR3 is TGTGCCAGCAGCCTCCGTACAGGGGGCTCTACTAATGAAAAACTGTTTTTT.

V and J are TRBV4-1 and TRBJ2-7; 8 positions match TRBD2. Germline CDR1 and CDR2: MGHRA and YSYEKL. The length of the CDR3 is 13 residues. J gave up 5 bases and V 4 bases, and 4 bases lay outside the gene matches. The CDR3 is CASSRGTRNEQYF. As DNA, the CDR3 is TGCGCCAGCAGCCGCGGGACTAGAAACGAGCAGTACTTC.

This clone was counted once. The J gene is TRBJ2-7, the V gene TRBV30, with D tentatively TRBD2 (6 bases). The germline V and J ends were trimmed by 0 bases and 6 bases, with 6 bases remaining between them. Germline V gene data show CDR1 as GTSNPN and CDR2 as SVGIG (reference sequence). CDR3 length: 11 amino acids. This chain's CDR3 is CAWSVLAEQYF. CDR3 DNA sequence: TGTGCCTGGAGTGTACTAGCCGAGCAGTACTTC. Together with reference TRBV30 and TRBJ2-7, the CDR3 gives the full variable domain: SQTIHQWPATLVQPVGSPLSLECTVEGTSNPNLYWYRQAAGRGLQLLFYSVGIGQISSEVPQNLSASRPQDRQFILSSKKLLLSDSGFYLCAWSVLAEQYFGPGTRLTVT.

V usage is TRBV7-8 and J usage is TRBJ2-1, with D perhaps TRBD2 (6 bases). The CDR3 consists of 16 residues. Deletions cut 1 base from V and 5 bases from J, with 15 bases between. Per the germline V gene, CDR1 is SGHVS and CDR2 is FQNEAQ. CDR3 loop: CASSLVGRMNDNEQFF. CDR3 DNA sequence: TGTGCCAGCAGCTTAGTTGGGAGGATGAATGACAATGAGCAGTTCTTC.

The J gene is TRBJ2-7, the V gene TRBV5-4; 9 bases are a match to TRBD2. Germline CDR1 SGHNT, CDR2 YYREEE (reference sequence). Trimming took 4 bases from V and 9 from J; bases not matched to a gene: 14. This CDR3 region has 15 residues. The CDR3, as DNA: TGTGCCAGCAGCGGACGCGGGGGGGCATCCGTATTGCAGTACTTC. Protein sequence: CASSGRGGASVLQYF.

The V and J genes are TRBV5-1 and TRBJ2-1; TRBD2 matches at 13 bases. This CDR3 spans 16 amino acids. V gave up 4 bases and J gave up 10 bases; unmatched junction bases: 11. In germline, CDR1 is SGHRS, CDR2 YFSETQ. CDR3 region: CASSRGLAGTPGEQFF. The CDR3 region has the DNA TGCGCCAGCAGCCGGGGACTAGCGGGGACCCCAGGGGAGCAGTTCTTC.

J is TRBJ1-6 and V is TRBV6-5; maybe TRBD1 (6 bases). The V and J ends lost 4 bases and 0 bases respectively, with 10 bases between them. The CDR3 totals 16 residues. Germline loops: CDR1 MNHEY, CDR2 SVGAGI. The CDR3 sequence: CASSLQDSSYNSPLHF. CDR3 DNA: TGTGCCAGCAGTTTACAGGACAGCTCCTATAATTCACCCCTCCACTTT.

The J gene is TRBJ2-7, the V gene TRBV5-1, with TRBD2 matching over 14 bases. With V trimmed by 3 bases and J by 3 bases, 8 bases remained unmatched. Germline V gene sequence: CDR1 SGHRS, CDR2 YFSETQ. CDR3 length: 17 amino acids. The CDR3 loop reads CASSWRPGTSGGYEQYF. The CDR3 DNA follows: TGCGCCAGCAGCTGGCGCCCCGGGACTAGCGGGGGCTACGAGCAGTACTTC.

The gene calls are TRBV6-1 and TRBJ2-7; D might be TRBD1 (5 bases). This CDR3 is built from 13 residues. V was pared by 2 bases and J by 2 bases, with 7 bases between. CDR1 MNHNS and CDR2 SASEGT come from the germline V gene. CDR3 in DNA: TGTGCCAGCAGTGAACCAGGGCCCTACGAGCAGTACTTC. Translation: CASSEPGPYEQYF.

V usage is TRBV29-1 and J usage is TRBJ2-1; the D is unclear. CDR3 length equals 15 residues. V was clipped by 6 bases and J by 0 bases, with 15 bases between them. CDR1 is SQVTM and CDR2 is ANQGSEA in the germline V gene. CDR3 coding DNA: TGCAGCGTCAGTCCCTTTGTCCGCTCCTACAATGAGCAGTTCTTC. Protein: CSVSPFVRSYNEQFF.

The V call is TRBV6-4, the J call TRBJ2-1, with D uncertain. The CDR3 loop spans 15 amino acids. Germline V lookup: CDR1 MRHNA, CDR2 SNTAGT. V lost 4 bases and J lost 1, with 11 bases in between. The CDR3 spells CASSGSEMSYNEQFF. CDR3 sequence (DNA): TGTGCCAGCAGTGGTTCCGAGATGTCCTACAATGAGCAGTTCTTC.

The V gene is TRBV7-9, the J gene TRBJ1-2, with D possibly TRBD1 on 6 matching bases. Germline CDR1 and CDR2: SEHNR and FQNEAQ (reference sequence). Trimming removed 1 base at V and 8 bases at J, with 11 bases between. There are 13 residues in the CDR3. Written as DNA, the CDR3 is TGTGCCAGCAGCTTAGGGGGGGGCTTCGGCTACACCTTC. Translated, it gives CASSLGGGFGYTF.

The chain links TRBV18 to TRBJ2-2, with D possibly being TRBD1 (6 bases). Trimming removed 6 bases at V and 7 bases at J, with 39 bases between. Germline CDR1 reads KGHSH; CDR2 reads LQKENI. This CDR3 spans 22 amino acids. The CDR3 is CASSPYGEPGPRGSLGGGELFF. CDR3 DNA: TGTGCCAGCTCGCCGTACGGGGAACCGGGGCCTCGGGGCTCCCTAGGGGGCGGGGAGCTGTTTTTT.

The chain uses TRBV5-1 and TRBJ2-3; possibly TRBD2 for D (6 bases). The ends were cut back, 2 bases at V and 2 bases at J, with 15 bases in the middle. The CDR3 extends over 16 amino acids. Germline V gives CDR1 SGHRS, CDR2 YFSETQ. The CDR3 loop reads CASSLGGAGFTDTQYF. Written as DNA, the CDR3 is TGCGCCAGCAGCTTAGGCGGGGCCGGATTCACAGATACGCAGTATTTT.

The chain links TRBV5-1 to TRBJ1-1; D is unresolved. The V end lost 0 bases, the J end lost 0 bases, and 12 bases lay between the germline ends. This CDR3 has 16 amino acids. Germline-derived CDR1 and CDR2 are SGHRS and YFSETQ. The DNA for the CDR3 is TGCGCCAGCAGCTTGGGGACGACGGGAATGAACACTGAAGCTTTCTTT. Translating gives CASSLGTTGMNTEAFF.

The V and J genes are TRBV7-9 and TRBJ1-4; 7 bases match TRBD1. The CDR3 has 17 amino acids. Germline lookup yields CDR1 SEHNR and CDR2 FQNEAQ (reference sequence). The J segment lost 0 bases and the V segment lost 5 bases, leaving 9 bases of the junction unmatched. The CDR3 is CASSPHRDSSTNEKLFF. The CDR3 coding sequence is TGTGCCAGCAGCCCTCATCGGGACAGCTCAACTAATGAAAAACTGTTTTTT.

The CDR3 protein is CAWNQGSETQYF. As DNA, the CDR3 is TGTGCCTGGAACCAGGGATCAGAGACCCAGTACTTC. The V gene is TRBV30, the J gene TRBJ2-5, with D maybe TRBD1 (5 bases). Germline V gives CDR1 GTSNPN, CDR2 SVGIG (reference sequence). The CDR3 length is 12 residues. Trimming cost V 4 bases and J 4 bases, with 10 bases left between them. Together with reference TRBV30 and TRBJ2-5, the CDR3 gives the full variable domain: SQTIHQWPATLVQPVGSPLSLECTVEGTSNPNLYWYRQAAGRGLQLLFYSVGIGQISSEVPQNLSASRPQDRQFILSSKKLLLSDSGFYLCAWNQGSETQYFGPGTRLLVL.